This record looks at one T cell receptor beta chain sequence and its context. The germline V gene encodes CDR1 MNHEY and CDR2 SVGAGI. This CDR3 has 14 residues. The V gene end was trimmed by 7 bases and the J gene end by 3 bases; junction bases not matched to a gene: 5. This record belongs to a study of blood T cells in healthy people across ages. Sample-barcoded 5' priming and a J-beta primer mix drove a second PCR of roughly 6 to 12 cycles. TCRdb called the 5' RACE reads again in MiXCR, with one record for every CDR3 protein. The table has roughly 1,500,000 distinct CDR3 sequences, approximately 38% seen once; the top ten hold less than 8%.

This TCR derives from a woman aged 18 to 35 in good health. The sequenced material came from blood. The chain employs TRBV6-5 and TRBJ2-3, with 9 bases fitting TRBD2. CDR3 nucleotide sequence: TGTGCCAGCACACCGCTAGCGGGGACAGATACGCAGTATTTT. Its translation: CASTPLAGTDTQYF.